This T cell receptor beta chain was observed in a study of blood T cell repertoires in COVID-19. Whole-study context: The United States, Italy and Spain were the sources of the acute and convalescent COVID-19 samples. The analysed material was cDNA or gDNA that came from T cells, B-cell-depleted T cells, or PBMCs.

In the authors' workflow: Counts of nucleated cells, estimated from reference gene primer amplification, were obtained. Profiling relied on immunoSEQ multiplex PCR, and the TCRdb table lists in-frame clones only, not all of them. That table supplies the V and J calls and clone size; D and trimming were determined from the DNA. The sample lists roughly 320,000 clones; roughly 85% were seen once. V lost 2 bases to trimming and J lost 5 bases; unmatched junction nucleotides: 4. The CDR3 extends over 14 amino acids. Per the germline V gene, CDR1 is GTSNPN and CDR2 is SVGIG (reference sequence). The sequence came from a human donor in a cohort sampled during active COVID-19. Sequenced material: peripheral blood. The rearrangement joins TRBV30 to TRBJ2-3; 10 bases are a match to TRBD2. The CDR3 sequence is CAWSRTSGGDTQYF. The CDR3 DNA reads TGTGCCTGGAGTAGGACTAGCGGAGGAGATACGCAGTATTTT.